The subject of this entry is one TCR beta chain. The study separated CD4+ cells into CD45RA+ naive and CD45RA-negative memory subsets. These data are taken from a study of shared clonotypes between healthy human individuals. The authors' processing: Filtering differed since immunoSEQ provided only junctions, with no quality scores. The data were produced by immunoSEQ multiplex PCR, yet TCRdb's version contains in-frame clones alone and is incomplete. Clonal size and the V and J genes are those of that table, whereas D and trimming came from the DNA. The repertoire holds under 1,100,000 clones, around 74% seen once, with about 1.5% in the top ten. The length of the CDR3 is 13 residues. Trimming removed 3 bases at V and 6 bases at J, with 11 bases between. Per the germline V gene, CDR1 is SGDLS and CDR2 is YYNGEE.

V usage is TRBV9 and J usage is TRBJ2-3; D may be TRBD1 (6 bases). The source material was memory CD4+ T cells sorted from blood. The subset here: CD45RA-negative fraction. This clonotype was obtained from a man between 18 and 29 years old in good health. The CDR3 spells CASSAGTYDTQYF. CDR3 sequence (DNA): TGTGCCAGCAGCGCCGGGACATATGATACGCAGTATTTT.